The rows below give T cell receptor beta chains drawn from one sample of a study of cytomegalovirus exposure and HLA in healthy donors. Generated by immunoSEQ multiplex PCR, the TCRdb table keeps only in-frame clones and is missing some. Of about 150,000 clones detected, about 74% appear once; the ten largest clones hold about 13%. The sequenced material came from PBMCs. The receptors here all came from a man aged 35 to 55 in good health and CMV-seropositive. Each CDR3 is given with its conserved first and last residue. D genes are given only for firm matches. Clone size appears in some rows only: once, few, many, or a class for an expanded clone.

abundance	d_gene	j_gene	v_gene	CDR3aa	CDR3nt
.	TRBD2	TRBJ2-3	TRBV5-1	CASSTGTSGGTDTQYF	TGCGCCAGCAGTACCGGGACTAGCGGAGGCACAGATACGCAGTATTTT
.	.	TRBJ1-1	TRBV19	CASSTAGVFRRNTEAFF	TGTGCCAGTAGTACCGCCGGGGTCTTTAGGAGGAACACTGAAGCTTTCTTT
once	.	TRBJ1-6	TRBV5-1	CASTFNADSHNSPLHF	TGCGCCAGCACCTTTAACGCCGACAGCCATAATTCACCCCTCCACTTT
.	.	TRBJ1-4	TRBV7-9	CASSLQISDEKLFF	TGTGCCAGCAGCCTCCAAATCAGTGATGAAAAACTGTTTTTT
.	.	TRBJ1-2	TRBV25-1	CASRTGSSYTF	TGTGCCAGCAGAACAGGGAGTAGCTACACCTTC
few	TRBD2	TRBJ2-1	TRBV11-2	CASSPMTSGLSNEQFF	TGTGCCAGCAGCCCTATGACTAGCGGGCTTTCAAATGAGCAGTTCTTC
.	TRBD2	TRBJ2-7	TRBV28	CASSSQRLAVSYEQYF	TGTGCCAGCAGTTCGCAACGACTAGCGGTCTCCTACGAGCAGTACTTC
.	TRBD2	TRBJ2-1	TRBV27	CASSSPGLADNEQFF	TGTGCCAGCAGTTCTCCGGGACTAGCGGACAATGAGCAGTTCTTC
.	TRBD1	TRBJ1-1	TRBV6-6	CASTLGAGTGEAFF	TGTGCCAGCACCCTGGGGGCCGGGACAGGTGAAGCTTTCTTT
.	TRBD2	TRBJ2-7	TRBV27	CASSPVTSGSYEQYF	TGTGCCAGCAGTCCTGTGACTAGCGGGTCCTACGAGCAGTACTTC
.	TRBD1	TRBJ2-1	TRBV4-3	CASSPGTGSYNEQFF	TGCGCCAGCAGCCCGGGGACAGGGTCCTACAATGAGCAGTTCTTC
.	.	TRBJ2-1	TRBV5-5	CASSLGPSMSNEQFF	TGTGCCAGCAGCTTGGGTCCTAGCATGAGCAATGAGCAGTTCTTC
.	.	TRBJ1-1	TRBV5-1	CASSQGGGFGYTEAFF	TGCGCCAGCAGCCAAGGAGGCGGTTTTGGATACACTGAAGCTTTCTTT
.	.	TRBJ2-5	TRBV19	CASSPMASEETQYF	TGTGCCAGTAGTCCCATGGCCAGCGAAGAGACCCAGTACTTC
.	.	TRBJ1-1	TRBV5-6	CASSLGRQGGAFF	TGTGCCAGCAGCTTGGGAAGGCAGGGAGGAGCTTTCTTT
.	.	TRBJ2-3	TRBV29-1	CRAGGPDTDTQYF	TGCAGGGCCGGAGGACCAGACACAGATACGCAGTATTTT
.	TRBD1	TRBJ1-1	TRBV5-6	CASSLPLQGATEAFF	TGTGCCAGCAGCTTGCCCTTACAGGGGGCCACTGAAGCTTTCTTT
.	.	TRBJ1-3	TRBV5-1	CASSLGPGTTIYF	TGCGCCAGCAGCTTGGGTCCGGGAACCACCATATATTTT
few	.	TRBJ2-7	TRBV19	CASSRRDGSYEQYF	TGTGCCAGTAGTCGGCGGGACGGATCCTACGAGCAGTACTTC
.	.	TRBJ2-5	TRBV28	CASSADSLKRGTQYF	TGTGCCAGCAGTGCGGACAGCTTAAAGCGTGGGACCCAGTACTTC
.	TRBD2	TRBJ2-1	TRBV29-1	CSVAGTSWNEQFF	TGCAGCGTAGCCGGGACTAGCTGGAATGAGCAGTTCTTC
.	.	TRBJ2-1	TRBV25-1	CASSEVRGSEQFF	TGTGCCAGCAGTGAGGTGAGGGGGAGTGAGCAGTTCTTC
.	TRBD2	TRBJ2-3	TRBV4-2	CASSQTGTSGDTQYF	TGTGCCAGCAGCCAAACCGGGACTAGCGGAGATACGCAGTATTTT
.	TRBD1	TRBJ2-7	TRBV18	CASSPNRGLSHEQYF	TGTGCCAGCTCACCCAACAGGGGGCTTTCCCACGAGCAGTACTTC
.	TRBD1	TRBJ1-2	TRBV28	CASRGSAGGYGYTF	TGTGCCAGCCGAGGGTCGGCAGGGGGCTATGGCTACACCTTC
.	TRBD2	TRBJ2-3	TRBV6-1	CASRLTSGVTDTQYF	TGTGCCAGCAGATTGACTAGCGGGGTCACAGATACGCAGTATTTT
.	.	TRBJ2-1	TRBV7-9	CASSWGGQTQIYNEQFF	TGTGCCAGCAGCTGGGGTGGACAGACTCAAATATACAATGAGCAGTTCTTC
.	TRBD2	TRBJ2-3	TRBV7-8	CASSNSGRADTQYF	TGTGCCAGCAGCAATAGCGGGAGGGCCGATACGCAGTATTTT
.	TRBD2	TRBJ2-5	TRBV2	CASFALSRAGVETQYF	TGTGCCAGCTTCGCCCTAAGCAGAGCGGGAGTAGAGACCCAGTACTTC
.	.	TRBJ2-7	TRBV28	CASSQPGHGFYEQYF	TGTGCCAGCTCGCAACCGGGACACGGCTTTTACGAGCAGTACTTC
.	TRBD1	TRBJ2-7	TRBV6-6	CASSYSWTGEGEQYF	TGTGCCAGCAGTTACTCCTGGACAGGGGAGGGCGAGCAGTACTTC
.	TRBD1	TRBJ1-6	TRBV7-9	CASSSGTGGSPLHF	TGTGCCAGCAGTTCCGGGACAGGGGGTTCACCCCTCCACTTT
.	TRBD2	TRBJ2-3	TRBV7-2	CASSPLAGGDTQYF	TGTGCCAGCAGCCCCCTAGCGGGAGGAGATACGCAGTATTTT
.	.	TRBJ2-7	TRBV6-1	CASRTGHNYEQYF	TGTGCCAGCAGAACAGGGCATAACTACGAGCAGTACTTC
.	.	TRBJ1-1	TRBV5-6	CASSPPGTQVTEAFF	TGTGCCAGCAGCCCGCCCGGGACACAGGTCACTGAAGCTTTCTTT
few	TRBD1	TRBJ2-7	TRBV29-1	CSVMGQGNYEQYF	TGCAGCGTCATGGGACAGGGGAACTACGAGCAGTACTTC
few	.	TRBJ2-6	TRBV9	CASSVVVSGANVLTF	TGTGCCAGCAGCGTAGTCGTCTCTGGGGCCAACGTCCTGACTTTC
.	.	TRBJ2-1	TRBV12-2	CASRLAPPIAAPYNEQFF	TGTGCAAGTCGCTTAGCCCCCCCCATAGCGGCCCCCTACAATGAGCAGTTCTTC
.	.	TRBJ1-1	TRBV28	CASLSGNTEAFF	TGTGCCAGCCTCTCAGGAAATACTGAAGCTTTCTTT